Listed here are 31 T cell receptor beta chains from one sample, sequenced in a study of blood T cell repertoires in COVID-19. Sequencing used immunoSEQ multiplex PCR; TCRdb keeps in-frame clones, though not all of them. This sample carries roughly 200,000 clones, more than 80% of them seen once, and the ten largest clones take 11%. The specimen was peripheral blood. These receptors were obtained from a woman aged 40 to 50 with COVID-19, enrolled during active disease.

The chain joins TRBV27 to TRBJ1-1; D may be TRBD1 (5 bases). Between the trimmed V and J ends, which lost 8 bases and 0 bases, there was a span of 19 bases. The CDR3 sequence is 16 residues long. Germline V gene sequence: CDR1 MNHEY, CDR2 SMNVEV (reference sequence). This CDR3 is CASGGTSRHMNTEAFF. The CDR3 DNA sequence: TGTGCCAGCGGCGGGACTTCCCGTCATATGAACACTGAAGCTTTCTTT.

The chain recombines TRBV7-8 with TRBJ1-3; 7 nucleotides agree with TRBD1. Looked up from germline, CDR1 is SGHVS and CDR2 is FQNEAQ. The CDR3 has 17 amino acids. Trimming at V came to 1 base and at J to 2 bases, leaving 8 bases not matched to a gene. This CDR3 is CASSLVAGRGTGNTIYF. CDR3 bases: TGTGCCAGCAGCTTAGTCGCTGGCAGGGGGACTGGAAACACCATATATTTT.

V and J are TRBV7-8 and TRBJ1-1; D ambiguous. This CDR3 spans 15 amino acids. Trimming pared 3 bases from V and 1 base from J, leaving 12 bases between. Germline CDR1 reads SGHVS; CDR2 reads FQNEAQ. The CDR3 DNA follows: TGTGCCAGCAGCTTTATGGCTGTTCAGAACACTGAAGCTTTCTTT. Its translation is CASSFMAVQNTEAFF. The full variable domain, completed using reference TRBV7-8 and TRBJ1-1, is GAGVSQSPRYKVAKRGQDVALRCDPISGHVSLFWYQQALGQGPEFLTYFQNEAQLDKSGLPSDRFFAERPEGSVSTLKIQRTQQEDSAVYLCASSFMAVQNTEAFFGQGTRLTVV.

V and J are TRBV10-1 and TRBJ2-2, with 7 bases identical to TRBD1. The CDR3 is made up of 12 amino acids. The V gene end was trimmed by 6 bases and the J gene end by 6 bases; junction bases not matched to a gene: 1. Germline loops: CDR1 WNHNN, CDR2 SYGVQD (reference sequence). Here the CDR3 DNA reads TGCGCCAGCAGGGGGACAGCCGGGGAGCTGTTTTTT. Protein: CASRGTAGELFF.

This clone has only a few counts. In nucleotides, the CDR3 is TGTGCCAGCAGCTCACCGGGACAGGCTAATGAAAAACTGTTTTTT. Translated, it gives CASSSPGQANEKLFF. J is TRBJ1-4 and V is TRBV5-6; TRBD1 aligns across 8 bases. V was pared by 3 bases and J by 3 bases, with 4 bases of the junction left unmatched. Germline V gene sequence: CDR1 SGHDT, CDR2 YYEEEE. There are 15 residues in the CDR3.

V and J are TRBV21-1 and TRBJ2-5; the table calls TRBD1, which could not be checked here. TRBV21-1 is designated a pseudogene. CDR3 size: 16 residues. This CDR3 is CASSLHWTGCLETQYF. Written as DNA, the CDR3 is TGTGCCAGCAGCCTCCATTGGACAGGATGTTTAGAGACCCAGTACTTC.

This clone was seen more than once but under ten times. The chain couples TRBV29-1 to TRBJ2-3; D possibly corresponds to TRBD1 (5 bases). Trimming took 4 bases from V and 1 from J, leaving 15 bases between them. The V gene's germline CDR1 is SQVTM and CDR2 ANQGSEA. The CDR3 consists of 15 residues. CDR3 residues: CSVGSPGMRTDTQYF. CDR3 nucleotides: TGCAGCGTTGGATCTCCAGGGATGCGCACAGATACGCAGTATTTT.

The chain carries TRBV6-5 and TRBJ1-2, with D maybe TRBD1 (6 bases). Germline V gene sequence: CDR1 MNHEY, CDR2 SVGAGI. Trimming pared 2 bases from V and 4 bases from J, leaving 11 bases between. This CDR3 has 14 residues. CDR3 DNA sequence: TGTGCCAGCAGTTACCAACAGGGAATCTATGGCTACACCTTC. Protein product: CASSYQQGIYGYTF.

The V call is TRBV27, the J call TRBJ1-6; TRBD1 agrees at 9 bases. V was clipped by 7 bases and J by 9 bases; unmatched bases: 7. The CDR3 runs 14 residues. Per germline, CDR1 MNHEY and CDR2 SMNVEV (reference sequence). In nucleotides, the CDR3 is TGTGCCAGCAAAATACAGGGGGCAGCTTCACCCCTCCACTTT. Encoded protein: CASKIQGAASPLHF.

The rearrangement joins TRBV27 to TRBJ2-1, with 7 nucleotides matching TRBD1. The junction had 2 bases not matched to a gene; V was cut back by 4 bases and J by 8 bases. This CDR3 has 12 amino acids. Per germline, CDR1 MNHEY and CDR2 SMNVEV (reference sequence). CDR3 sequence reads: CASSSTGYEQFF. The CDR3 DNA follows: TGTGCCAGCAGTTCGACAGGGTATGAGCAGTTCTTC.

This chain connects TRBV29-1 to TRBJ2-3; 14 nucleotides align to TRBD2. Germline CDR1 and CDR2: SQVTM and ANQGSEA. Trimming took 3 bases from V and 3 from J; bases not matched to a gene: 2. The CDR3 spans 15 residues. CDR3 protein: CSVDGTSGGTDTQYF. The CDR3 coding sequence is TGCAGCGTTGACGGGACTAGCGGGGGAACAGATACGCAGTATTTT.

The chain links TRBV5-1 to TRBJ2-3, with a tentative D call TRBD2 (6 bases). The CDR3 has 17 amino acids. Per the germline V gene, CDR1 is SGHRS and CDR2 is YFSETQ. Trimming shortened V by 3 bases and J by 1 base, and 18 bases separated the two germline ends. CDR3 nucleotide sequence: TGCGCCAGCAGCTCCAGACGGGAGATTGGTGGCACAGATACGCAGTATTTT. This translates into CASSSRREIGGTDTQYF.

CDR3 nucleotide sequence: TGTGCCAGCACCCGGACAGGGGGTAATGAAAAACTGTTTTTT. This gives the protein CASTRTGGNEKLFF. This chain links TRBV5-6 with TRBJ1-4, with TRBD1 matching over 10 bases. This CDR3 is built from 14 residues. The V gene end was trimmed by 6 bases and the J gene end by 4 bases; junction bases not matched to a gene: 3. The germline CDR1 and CDR2 sequences are SGHDT and YYEEEE.

The chain has TRBV7-3 and TRBJ2-1, with TRBD2 as a possible D gene (6 bases). The CDR3 loop spans 18 amino acids. Trimming cost V 2 bases and J 6 bases, with 23 bases left between them. CDR1 is SGHTA and CDR2 is FQGTGA in the germline V gene. CDR3 nucleotide sequence: TGTGCCAGCAGCTTAGGGGGGAGAGGAATTTGGACCACCAATGAGCAGTTCTTC. Residues: CASSLGGRGIWTTNEQFF.

Note on this clone: Germline is not matched at one junction end, which may reflect a read error. This rearrangement joins TRBV7-3 to TRBJ2-1, with D uncertain. Germline-derived CDR1 and CDR2 are SGHTA and FQGTGA. The length of the CDR3 is 11 residues. The CDR3 here is CASSSNNEQFF. As DNA, the CDR3 is TGTGCCAGCAGCTCCAACAATGAGCAGTTCTTC.

J is TRBJ1-1 and V is TRBV28; no clear D. Deletions cut 3 bases from V and 11 bases from J, with 16 bases between. Germline loops: CDR1 MDHEN, CDR2 SYDVKM. The CDR3 totals 13 residues. Here the CDR3 reads CASSFVSTREAFF. In DNA, the CDR3 is TGTGCCAGCAGTTTTGTTTCTACCCGGGAGGCTTTCTTT. Drawing the rest from reference TRBV28 and TRBJ1-1, the complete variable domain is DVKVTQSSRYLVKRTGEKVFLECVQDMDHENMFWYRQDPGLGLRLIYFSYDVKMKEKGDIPEGYSVSREKKERFSLILESASTNQTSMYLCASSFVSTREAFFGQGTRLTVV.

The chain carries TRBV28 and TRBJ1-2; TRBD1 agrees at 10 bases. With V trimmed by 7 bases and J by 6 bases, 8 bases remained unmatched. Germline V gene sequence: CDR1 MDHEN, CDR2 SYDVKM. There are 14 residues in the CDR3. CDR3 protein: CASNTDRGIHGYTF. CDR3 nucleotides: TGTGCCAGCAACACGGACAGGGGGATACATGGCTACACCTTC.

This clone appeared a single time. This chain joins TRBV27 and TRBJ2-7; 11 positions agree with TRBD2. CDR1 and CDR2 from the germline V gene are MNHEY and SMNVEV (reference sequence). The CDR3 consists of 17 residues. The V gene end was trimmed by 5 bases and the J gene end by 5 bases; junction bases not matched to a gene: 14. The CDR3 protein is CASSPRWIAGGFNEQYF. CDR3 sequence (DNA): TGTGCCAGCAGTCCCCGTTGGATAGCGGGAGGGTTCAACGAGCAGTACTTC.

The chain employs TRBV7-8 and TRBJ1-2, with 9 bases fitting TRBD1. The CDR3 has 15 residues. The V and J ends lost 5 bases and 5 bases, in that order; junction bases with no gene match: 9. Germline CDR1 SGHVS, CDR2 FQNEAQ. The CDR3 here is CASSPNRDRVYGYTF. The CDR3 DNA is TGTGCCAGCAGCCCTAACCGGGACAGGGTATATGGCTACACCTTC. Using reference TRBV7-8 and TRBJ1-2 for the parts outside the CDR3, the full variable domain is GAGVSQSPRYKVAKRGQDVALRCDPISGHVSLFWYQQALGQGPEFLTYFQNEAQLDKSGLPSDRFFAERPEGSVSTLKIQRTQQEDSAVYLCASSPNRDRVYGYTFGSGTRLTVV.

This clone was seen many times. This chain links TRBV7-8 with TRBJ1-3; D is ambiguous. The CDR3 runs 16 residues. Per the germline V gene, CDR1 is SGHVS and CDR2 is FQNEAQ. V lost 0 bases to trimming and J lost 4 bases, with 13 bases between them. The CDR3 sequence is CASSLAVVSSGNTIYF. The CDR3 bases are TGTGCCAGCAGCTTAGCCGTCGTGTCCTCGGGAAACACCATATATTTT.

The rearrangement joins TRBV3-1 (or the pseudogene TRBV3-2) to TRBJ2-1, with 7 bases identical to TRBD2. V trimming: 7 bases; J trimming: 8 bases; junction bases outside the gene matches: 11. The V gene's germline CDR1 is LGHDT and CDR2 YNNKEL (reference sequence). The length of the CDR3 is 14 residues. The CDR3 sequence is CASKRDYRHDEQFF. CDR3 nucleotides: TGTGCCAGCAAAAGGGACTATAGGCACGATGAGCAGTTCTTC.

The chain combines TRBV3-1 (or the pseudogene TRBV3-2) with TRBJ2-5, with 9 bases identical to TRBD1. CDR1 is LGHDT and CDR2 is YNNKEL in the germline V gene (reference sequence). The CDR3 consists of 14 residues. The ends lost 5 bases at V and 5 bases at J; junction bases unmatched: 6. The CDR3 nucleotides are TGTGCCAGCAGCAAACAGGGGGCTGACGAGACCCAGTACTTC. This encodes CASSKQGADETQYF.

This clone was seen only a few times. The chain is built from TRBV27 and TRBJ2-1, with 8 bases that match TRBD2. Germline assignment: CDR1 MNHEY and CDR2 SMNVEV (reference sequence). The CDR3 covers 16 residues. The V gene end was trimmed by 5 bases and the J gene end by 5 bases; junction bases not matched to a gene: 11. In nucleotides, the CDR3 is TGTGCCAGCAGTCCCGATGGTAGCGGGATCAACAATGAGCAGTTCTTC. It codes for CASSPDGSGINNEQFF.

This clone has more than one count but fewer than ten. The chain has TRBV7-2 and TRBJ1-2, with D unclear. Germline CDR1 and CDR2: SGHTA and FQGNSA. The CDR3 has 14 residues. V lost 0 bases to trimming and J lost 5 bases, with 10 bases between them. The DNA of the CDR3 is TGTGCCAGCAGCTTAGCGCTGCAGGCTTATGGCTACACCTTC. Translated: CASSLALQAYGYTF.

The chain uses TRBV24-1 and TRBJ1-1; perhaps TRBD1 as D (6 bases). CDR3 length: 19 residues. Trimming took off 7 bases at V and 0 bases at J, with 26 bases between the two ends. The germline V gene encodes CDR1 KGHDR and CDR2 SFDVKD. The CDR3, as DNA: TGTGCCACCAGCCACGGTGACAGGAAACTTTGGGTGATGAACACTGAAGCTTTCTTT. This sequence encodes CATSHGDRKLWVMNTEAFF.

The rearrangement uses TRBV12-5 and TRBJ1-5; D remains ambiguous. V lost 0 bases to trimming and J lost 2 bases, with 23 bases between them. This CDR3 is built from 20 residues. Looked up from germline, CDR1 is LGHNT and CDR2 is FRNRAP. The DNA for the CDR3 is TGTGCTAGTGGTTTGGTACGGGGTGGTTGGTGGGTGGGCGGCAATCAGCCCCAGCATTTT. Protein product: CASGLVRGGWWVGGNQPQHF.

The chain carries TRBV5-4 and TRBJ2-7, with 11 nucleotides matching TRBD2. Germline V CDR1 and CDR2: SGHNT, YYREEE (reference sequence). J gave up 3 bases and V 4 bases, and 9 bases lay outside the gene matches. The CDR3 runs to 16 residues. The CDR3 coding sequence is TGTGCCAGCAGCCGGACTAGCGGGCTTTCATACTACGAGCAGTACTTC. Residues: CASSRTSGLSYYEQYF.

The chain uses TRBV27 and TRBJ2-6, with 7 nucleotides matching TRBD2. After removal of 6 bases from V and 2 bases from J, the junction contained 7 bases not matched to a gene. Germline CDR1 reads MNHEY; CDR2 reads SMNVEV (reference sequence). The CDR3 runs 16 residues. The CDR3 spells CASSPWGGTGANVLTF. The CDR3 DNA is TGTGCCAGCAGCCCTTGGGGGGGAACTGGGGCCAACGTCCTGACTTTC.

The genes are TRBV6-1 and TRBJ2-7, with 8 nucleotides matching TRBD1. CDR3 size: 17 residues. CDR1 is MNHNS and CDR2 is SASEGT in the germline V gene. Trimming cost V 4 bases and J 7 bases; bases outside gene matches: 18. DNA of the CDR3: TGTGCCAGCAGTGCCAGACAGGGGCCAGCACTCATGGGGGAGCAGTACGTC. It codes for CASSARQGPALMGEQYV.

The table lists this clone with a few counts. The V call is TRBV11-2, the J call TRBJ2-4, with D tentatively TRBD2 (5 bases). Germline lookup yields CDR1 SGHAT and CDR2 FQNNGV. The CDR3 length is 13 residues. V dropped 5 bases and J dropped 12 bases, with 17 bases sitting between them. Here the CDR3 DNA reads TGTGCCAGCAGCCCCCTGGGGAGTCTGGGTCAGTACTTC. Its translation: CASSPLGSLGQYF.

The chain employs TRBV5-4 and TRBJ2-3; weak D call: TRBD1 (5 bases). Per germline, CDR1 SGHNT and CDR2 YYREEE (reference sequence). The CDR3 has 14 amino acids. Trimming removed 4 bases from V and 2 bases from J, with 11 bases in between. CDR3 nucleotide sequence: TGTGCCAGCAGCGGGGCCCACTCCACAGATACGCAGTATTTT. Translating gives CASSGAHSTDTQYF.